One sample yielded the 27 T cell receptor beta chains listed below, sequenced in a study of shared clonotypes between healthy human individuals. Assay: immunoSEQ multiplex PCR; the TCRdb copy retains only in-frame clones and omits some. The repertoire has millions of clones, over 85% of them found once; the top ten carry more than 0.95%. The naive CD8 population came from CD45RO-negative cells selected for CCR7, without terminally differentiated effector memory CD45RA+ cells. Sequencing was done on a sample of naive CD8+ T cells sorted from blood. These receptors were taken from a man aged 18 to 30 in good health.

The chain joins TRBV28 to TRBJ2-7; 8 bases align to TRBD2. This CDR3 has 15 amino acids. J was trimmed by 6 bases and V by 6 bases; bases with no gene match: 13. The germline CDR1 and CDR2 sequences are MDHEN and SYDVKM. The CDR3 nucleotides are TGTGCCAGCAGCCCCCCCAGCGGGGGAGCAGGCGAGCAGTACTTC. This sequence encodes CASSPPSGGAGEQYF.

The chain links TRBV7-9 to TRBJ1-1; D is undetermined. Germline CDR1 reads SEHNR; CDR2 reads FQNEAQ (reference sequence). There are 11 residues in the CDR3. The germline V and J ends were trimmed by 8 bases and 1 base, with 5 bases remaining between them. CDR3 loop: CASERNTEAFF. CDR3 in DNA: TGTGCCAGCGAGAGGAACACTGAAGCTTTCTTT.

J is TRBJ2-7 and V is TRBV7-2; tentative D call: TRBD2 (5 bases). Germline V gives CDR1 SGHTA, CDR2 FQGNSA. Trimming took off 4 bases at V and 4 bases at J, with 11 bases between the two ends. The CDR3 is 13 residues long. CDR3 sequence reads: CASSSGIVYEQYF. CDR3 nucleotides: TGTGCCAGCAGCTCCGGGATCGTATACGAGCAGTACTTC.

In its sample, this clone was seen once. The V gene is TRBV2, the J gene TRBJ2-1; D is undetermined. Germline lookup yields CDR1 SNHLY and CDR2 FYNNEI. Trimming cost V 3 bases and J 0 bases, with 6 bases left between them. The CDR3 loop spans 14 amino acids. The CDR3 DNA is TGTGCCAGCAGTGAGGCCTACTCCTACAATGAGCAGTTCTTC. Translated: CASSEAYSYNEQFF.

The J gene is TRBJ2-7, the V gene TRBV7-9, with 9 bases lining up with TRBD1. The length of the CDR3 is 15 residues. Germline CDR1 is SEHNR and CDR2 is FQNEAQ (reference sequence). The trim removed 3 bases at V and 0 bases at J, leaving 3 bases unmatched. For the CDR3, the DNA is TGTGCCAGCAGCTTCCGGGACAGGGACTCCTACGAGCAGTACTTC. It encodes CASSFRDRDSYEQYF. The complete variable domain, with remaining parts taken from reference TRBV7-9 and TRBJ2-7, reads DTGVSQNPRHKITKRGQNVTFRCDPISEHNRLYWYRQTLGQGPEFLTYFQNEAQLEKSRLLSDRFSAERPKGSFSTLEIQRTEQGDSAMYLCASSFRDRDSYEQYFGPGTRLTVT.

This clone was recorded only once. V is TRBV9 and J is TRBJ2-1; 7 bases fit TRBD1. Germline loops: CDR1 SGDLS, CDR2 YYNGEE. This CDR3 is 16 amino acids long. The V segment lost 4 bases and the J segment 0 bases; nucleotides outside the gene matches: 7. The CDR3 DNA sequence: TGTGCCAGCAGCCCTCCGACAGGGAGCTCCTACAATGAGCAGTTCTTC. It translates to CASSPPTGSSYNEQFF.

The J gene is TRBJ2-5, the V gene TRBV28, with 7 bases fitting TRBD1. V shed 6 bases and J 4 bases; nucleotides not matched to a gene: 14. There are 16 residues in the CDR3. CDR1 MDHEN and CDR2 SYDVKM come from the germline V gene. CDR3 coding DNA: TGTGCCAGCAGCTGGGGACAGTTCTATTTGGGAGAGACCCAGTACTTC. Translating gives CASSWGQFYLGETQYF.

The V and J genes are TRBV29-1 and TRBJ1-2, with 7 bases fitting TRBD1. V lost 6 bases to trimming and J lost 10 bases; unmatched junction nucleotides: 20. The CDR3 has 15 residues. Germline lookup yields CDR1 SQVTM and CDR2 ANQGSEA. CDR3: CSVWGTAASQNAYTF. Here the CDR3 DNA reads TGCAGCGTCTGGGGGACAGCGGCCTCCCAAAACGCCTACACCTTC.

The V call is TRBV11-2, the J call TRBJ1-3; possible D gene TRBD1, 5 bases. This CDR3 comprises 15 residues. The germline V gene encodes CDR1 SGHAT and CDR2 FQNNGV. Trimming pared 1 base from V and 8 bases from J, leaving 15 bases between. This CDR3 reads CASSLAPRERDTIYF. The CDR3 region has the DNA TGTGCCAGCAGCTTAGCGCCCAGGGAGCGGGACACCATATATTTT.

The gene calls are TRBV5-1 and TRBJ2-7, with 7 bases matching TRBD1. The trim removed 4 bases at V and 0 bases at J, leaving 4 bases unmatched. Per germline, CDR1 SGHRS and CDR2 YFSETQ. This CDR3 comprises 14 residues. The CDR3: CASSIGDSSYEQYF. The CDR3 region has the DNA TGCGCCAGCAGCATCGGGGACAGCTCCTACGAGCAGTACTTC.

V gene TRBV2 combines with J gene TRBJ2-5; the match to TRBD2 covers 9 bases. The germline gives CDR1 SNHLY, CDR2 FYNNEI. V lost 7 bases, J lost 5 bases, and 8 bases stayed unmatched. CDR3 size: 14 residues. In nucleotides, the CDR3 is TGTGCCAGCACAGCGGGGGGCCCCCAGGAGACCCAGTACTTC. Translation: CASTAGGPQETQYF.

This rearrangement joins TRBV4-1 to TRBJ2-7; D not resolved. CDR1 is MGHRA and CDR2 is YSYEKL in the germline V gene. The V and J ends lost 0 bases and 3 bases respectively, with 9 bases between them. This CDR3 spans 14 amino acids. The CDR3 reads CASSQEKDRYEQYF. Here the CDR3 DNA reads TGCGCCAGCAGCCAAGAAAAGGACCGCTACGAGCAGTACTTC.

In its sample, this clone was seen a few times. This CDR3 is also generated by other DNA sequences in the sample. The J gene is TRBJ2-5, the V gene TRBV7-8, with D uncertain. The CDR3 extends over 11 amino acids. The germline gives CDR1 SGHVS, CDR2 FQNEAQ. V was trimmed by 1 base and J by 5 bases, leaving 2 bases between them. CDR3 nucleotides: TGTGCCAGCAGCTTAGTGGAGACCCAGTACTTC. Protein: CASSLVETQYF.

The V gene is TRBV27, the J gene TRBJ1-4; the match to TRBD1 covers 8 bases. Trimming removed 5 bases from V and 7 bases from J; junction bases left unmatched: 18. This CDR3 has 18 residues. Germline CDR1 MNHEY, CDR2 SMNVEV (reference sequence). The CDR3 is CASSEVLGAGTGLEKLFF. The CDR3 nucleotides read TGTGCCAGCAGTGAAGTTTTAGGTGCCGGGACAGGCCTTGAAAAACTGTTTTTT.

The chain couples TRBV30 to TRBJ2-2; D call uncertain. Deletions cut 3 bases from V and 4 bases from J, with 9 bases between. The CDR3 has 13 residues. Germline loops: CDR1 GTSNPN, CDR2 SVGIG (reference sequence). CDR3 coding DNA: TGTGCCTGGAGCATCACTATCACCGGGGAGCTGTTTTTT. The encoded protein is CAWSITITGELFF.

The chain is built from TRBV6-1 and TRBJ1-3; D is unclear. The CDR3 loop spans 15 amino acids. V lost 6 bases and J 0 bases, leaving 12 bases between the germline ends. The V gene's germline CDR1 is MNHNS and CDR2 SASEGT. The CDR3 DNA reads TGTGCCAGCAGAGCGATGAGTGACTCTGGAAACACCATATATTTT. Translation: CASRAMSDSGNTIYF.

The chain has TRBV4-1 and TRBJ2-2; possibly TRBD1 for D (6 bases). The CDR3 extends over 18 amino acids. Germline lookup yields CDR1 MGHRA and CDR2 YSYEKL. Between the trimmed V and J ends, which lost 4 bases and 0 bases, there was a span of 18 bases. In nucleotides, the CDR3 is TGCGCCAGCAGCCCAATAAATGGGGACAACCCGAACACCGGGGAGCTGTTTTTT. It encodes CASSPINGDNPNTGELFF.

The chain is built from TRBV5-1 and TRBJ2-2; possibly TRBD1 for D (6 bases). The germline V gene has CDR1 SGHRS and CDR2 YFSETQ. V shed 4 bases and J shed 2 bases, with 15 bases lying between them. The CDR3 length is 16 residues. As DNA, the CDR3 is TGCGCCAGCAGCCCAGAATGGACAGCCAACACCGGGGAGCTGTTTTTT. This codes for CASSPEWTANTGELFF.

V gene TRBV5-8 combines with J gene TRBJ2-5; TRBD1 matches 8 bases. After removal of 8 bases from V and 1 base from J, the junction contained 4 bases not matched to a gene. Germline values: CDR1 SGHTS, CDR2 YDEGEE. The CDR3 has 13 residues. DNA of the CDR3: TGTGCCAGTATAGACAGGGGCCAAGAGACCCAGTACTTC. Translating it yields CASIDRGQETQYF.

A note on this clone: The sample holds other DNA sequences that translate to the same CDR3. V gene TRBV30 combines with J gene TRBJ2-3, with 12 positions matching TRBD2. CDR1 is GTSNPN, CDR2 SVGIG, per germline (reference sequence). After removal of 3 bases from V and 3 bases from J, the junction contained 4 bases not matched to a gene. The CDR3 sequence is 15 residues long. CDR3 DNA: TGTGCCTGGAGCCTAGCGGGAGGGTCGACAGATACGCAGTATTTT. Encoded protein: CAWSLAGGSTDTQYF.

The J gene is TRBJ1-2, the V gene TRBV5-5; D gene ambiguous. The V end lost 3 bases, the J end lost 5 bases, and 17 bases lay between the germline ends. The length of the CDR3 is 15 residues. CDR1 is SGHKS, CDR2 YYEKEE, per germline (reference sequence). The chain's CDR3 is CASSSLVKGGYGYTF. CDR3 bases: TGTGCCAGCAGCTCCCTTGTGAAAGGAGGTTATGGCTACACCTTC.

The CDR3 here is CASSNLDGGENGGERTGELFF. The CDR3 nucleotides are TGTGCCAGCAGCAATCTCGACGGGGGCGAAAACGGTGGCGAGCGCACCGGGGAGCTGTTTTTT. The rearrangement joins TRBV27 to TRBJ2-2; perhaps D is TRBD1 or TRBD2 (6 bases each). The CDR3 extends over 21 amino acids. V was pared by 6 bases and J by 4 bases, with 33 bases between. CDR1 and CDR2 from the germline V gene are MNHEY and SMNVEV (reference sequence).

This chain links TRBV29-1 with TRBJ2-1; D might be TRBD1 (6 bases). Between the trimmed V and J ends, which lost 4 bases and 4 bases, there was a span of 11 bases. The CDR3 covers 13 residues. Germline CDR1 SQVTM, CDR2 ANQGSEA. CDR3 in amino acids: CSVVDRTYNEQFF. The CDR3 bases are TGCAGCGTTGTGGACAGAACATACAATGAGCAGTTCTTC.

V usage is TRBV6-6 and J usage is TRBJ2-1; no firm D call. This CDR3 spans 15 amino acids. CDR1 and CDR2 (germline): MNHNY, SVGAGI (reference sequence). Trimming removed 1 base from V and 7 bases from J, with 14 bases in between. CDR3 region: CASSYLLEFVNEQFF. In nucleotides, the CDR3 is TGTGCCAGCAGTTACTTATTAGAGTTCGTTAATGAGCAGTTCTTC.

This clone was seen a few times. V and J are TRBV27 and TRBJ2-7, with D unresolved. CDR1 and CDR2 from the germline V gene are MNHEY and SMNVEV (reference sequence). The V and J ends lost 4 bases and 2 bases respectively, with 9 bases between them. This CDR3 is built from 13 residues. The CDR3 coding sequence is TGTGCCAGCAGTTCTATCCCGACCTACGAGCAGTACTTC. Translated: CASSSIPTYEQYF.

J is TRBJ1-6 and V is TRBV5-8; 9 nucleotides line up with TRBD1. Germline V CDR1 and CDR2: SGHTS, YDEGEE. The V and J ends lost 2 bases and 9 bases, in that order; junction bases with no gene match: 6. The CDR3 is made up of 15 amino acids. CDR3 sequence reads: CASSFGQGIGSPLHF. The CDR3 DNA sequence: TGTGCCAGCAGCTTCGGACAGGGGATCGGTTCACCCCTCCACTTT.

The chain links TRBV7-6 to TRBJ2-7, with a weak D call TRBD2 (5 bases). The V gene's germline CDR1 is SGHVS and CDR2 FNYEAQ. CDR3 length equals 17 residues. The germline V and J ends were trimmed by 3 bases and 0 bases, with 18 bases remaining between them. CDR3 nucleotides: TGTGCCAGCAGCTTCGGGGATGGGAGATTAAGCTCCTACGAGCAGTACTTC. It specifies CASSFGDGRLSSYEQYF.